This T cell receptor (beta chain) was sequenced during a study of cytomegalovirus exposure and HLA in healthy donors. Primers: 60 Vbeta forward and 13 Jbeta reverse. Data came from immunoSEQ multiplex PCR; TCRdb stores just in-frame clones and leaves some out. The table includes more than 85,000 clones, around three quarters detected once. V was clipped by 0 bases and J by 2 bases, with 11 bases between them. The length of the CDR3 is 16 residues. CDR1 is SEHNR, CDR2 FQNEAQ, per germline (reference sequence). The chain employs TRBV7-9 and TRBJ2-1; D perhaps matches TRBD2 (6 bases). Input material: PBMCs. The receptor was isolated from a woman aged 45 to 65 in good health and CMV-seropositive. The DNA of the CDR3 is TGTGCCAGCAGCTTAGCGGGGACTCGCGCCTACAATGAGCAGTTCTTC. This codes for CASSLAGTRAYNEQFF.